The clone carrying this T cell receptor beta chain has more than one count but fewer than ten. This table comes from immunoSEQ multiplex PCR, and its TCRdb copy is limited to in-frame clones, with some not included. This table has about 370,000 clones, about 90% appearing once. This specimen belongs to a study of blood T cell repertoires in COVID-19. CDR1 and CDR2 (germline): KGHSH, LQKENI. The ends lost 4 bases at V and 4 bases at J; junction bases unmatched: 0. The CDR3 consists of 14 residues. The sequenced sample was peripheral blood. The sequence came from a man aged 18 to 29 with active or convalescent COVID-19. The J gene is TRBJ2-2, the V gene TRBV18, with 10 bases aligning to TRBD1. The CDR3 sequence: CASSRTGGTGELFF. The CDR3 DNA follows: TGTGCCAGCTCACGGACAGGGGGCACCGGGGAGCTGTTTTTT.